Included here is one T cell receptor beta chain sequence, with context. Unique molecular identifiers featured in how the TCRbeta library was prepared. From the PCR reads, TCRdb called clonotypes with MiXCR, one entry per CDR3 protein. In the table there are nearly 400,000 distinct CDR3 sequences, around 21% of which are singletons. V was shortened by 6 bases and J by 3 bases, with 11 bases between the two germline ends. The CDR3 contains 13 residues. The germline gives CDR1 SGHDT, CDR2 YYEEEE. The sample comes from a study of T-cell reconstitution after alpha-beta-depleted transplantation in children.

The sequencing used PBMCs from the stem cell graft donor, collected from the stem cell graft. The TCR sequence derives from a human donor who donated a stem cell graft to a child with acute myeloid leukemia. The genes are TRBV5-6 and TRBJ2-3; the D is unclear. This chain's CDR3 is CASTMGSTDTQYF. The CDR3 nucleotides read TGTGCCAGCACCATGGGGTCTACAGATACGCAGTATTTT.